This is a list of T cell receptor beta chains from one sample in a study of early T cells in non-severe SARS-CoV-2 infection. Each CDR3 protein is one row after TCRdb ran MiXCR on the 5' RACE reads. Here the sample spans around 63,000 distinct CDR3 sequences, 10% being singletons. The specimen comprised whole blood, sampled at baseline. Every receptor here comes from an adult who was a healthcare worker with PCR-confirmed SARS-CoV-2 infection or an uninfected control (not recorded which). Each CDR3 is given with its conserved first and last residue. A D gene is named only where the DNA matches it firmly. The size field is filled for only some rows; it gives once, few, many or a size class.

V gene: TRBV6-2/TRBV6-3
clone size: .
J gene: TRBJ2-5
CDR3 length: 14
D gene: TRBD2
CDR3 DNA: TGTGCCAGCGTCCCGGGACTAGCGGAAGAGACCCAGTACTTC
CDR3 protein: CASVPGLAEETQYF

V gene: TRBV7-3
clone size: few
J gene: TRBJ2-2
CDR3 length: 14
D gene: .
CDR3 DNA: TGTGCCAGCAGCTTAGCTACGAACACCGGGGAGCTGTTTTTT
CDR3 protein: CASSLATNTGELFF

V gene: TRBV28
clone size: many
J gene: TRBJ2-1
CDR3 length: 14
D gene: .
CDR3 DNA: TGTGCCAGCAGTTTAATCCAGGGCCACCATGAGCAGTTCTTC
CDR3 protein: CASSLIQGHHEQFF

V gene: TRBV29-1
clone size: large
J gene: TRBJ1-1
CDR3 length: 12
D gene: TRBD1
CDR3 DNA: TGCAGCGTTGAAGCAGGGGGCAGAGAGGCTTTCTTT
CDR3 protein: CSVEAGGREAFF

V gene: TRBV6-4
clone size: many
J gene: TRBJ2-4
CDR3 length: 15
D gene: TRBD1
CDR3 DNA: TGTGCCAGCAGTGAGACAGGGGGAGCCAAAAACATTCAGTACTTC
CDR3 protein: CASSETGGAKNIQYF

V gene: TRBV9
clone size: few
J gene: TRBJ2-6
CDR3 length: 17
D gene: .
CDR3 DNA: TGTGCCAGTGGGCCTATACCCGGGTTCTCTGGGGCCAACGTCCTGACTTTC
CDR3 protein: CASGPIPGFSGANVLTF

V gene: TRBV29-1
clone size: .
J gene: TRBJ2-7
CDR3 length: 11
D gene: .
CDR3 DNA: TGCAGCGTTCACGTGTCCTACGAGCAGTACTTC
CDR3 protein: CSVHVSYEQYF

V gene: TRBV7-8
clone size: few
J gene: TRBJ1-1
CDR3 length: 18
D gene: .
CDR3 DNA: TGTGCCAGCAGCTTAGCGAGCACCCTCCCAGGGATAAACGCTGAAGCTTTCTTT
CDR3 protein: CASSLASTLPGINAEAFF

V gene: TRBV7-3
clone size: few
J gene: TRBJ2-1
CDR3 length: 13
D gene: .
CDR3 DNA: TGTGCCAGCAGCTATGACCAATACAATGAGCAGTTCTTC
CDR3 protein: CASSYDQYNEQFF

V gene: TRBV29-1
clone size: few
J gene: TRBJ2-1
CDR3 length: 14
D gene: .
CDR3 DNA: TGCAGCGTTGGGTCCCCGAGCTCCTACAATGAGCAGTTCTTC
CDR3 protein: CSVGSPSSYNEQFF

V gene: TRBV7-2
clone size: .
J gene: TRBJ2-1
CDR3 length: 15
D gene: TRBD2
CDR3 DNA: TGTGCCAGCAGCCATATAGCGGGAGCGGTTAATGAGCAGTTCTTC
CDR3 protein: CASSHIAGAVNEQFF

V gene: TRBV28
clone size: few
J gene: TRBJ1-1
CDR3 length: 13
D gene: .
CDR3 DNA: TGTGCCAGCAGTTATATCTTTGCGACTGAAGCTTTCTTT
CDR3 protein: CASSYIFATEAFF

V gene: TRBV7-9
clone size: few
J gene: TRBJ2-2
CDR3 length: 12
D gene: .
CDR3 DNA: TGTGCCAGCAGCTTCCAGGGTTGGGAGCTGTTTTTT
CDR3 protein: CASSFQGWELFF

V gene: TRBV6-2/TRBV6-3
clone size: many
J gene: TRBJ1-6
CDR3 length: 15
D gene: .
CDR3 DNA: TGTGCCAGCAGTTATCAAGGGGACGGGGATTCACCCCTCCACTTT
CDR3 protein: CASSYQGDGDSPLHF

V gene: TRBV20-1
clone size: many
J gene: TRBJ1-1
CDR3 length: 14
D gene: TRBD1
CDR3 DNA: TGCAGTGCGTCAGGGGGCGGAAAGAACACTGAAGCTTTCTTT
CDR3 protein: CSASGGGKNTEAFF

V gene: TRBV5-1
clone size: many
J gene: TRBJ1-2
CDR3 length: 14
D gene: .
CDR3 DNA: TGCGCCAGCAGCTTGGATGCGGGGTACGATGGCTACACCTTC
CDR3 protein: CASSLDAGYDGYTF

V gene: TRBV3-1
clone size: .
J gene: TRBJ1-1
CDR3 length: 14
D gene: TRBD1
CDR3 DNA: TGTGCCAGCAGCCAGCGACAGGGTAACACTGAAGCTTTCTTT
CDR3 protein: CASSQRQGNTEAFF

V gene: TRBV4-3
clone size: many
J gene: TRBJ2-3
CDR3 length: 15
D gene: TRBD2
CDR3 DNA: TGCGCCAGCAGCTCGACTAGCGGATCCACAGATACGCAGTATTTT
CDR3 protein: CASSSTSGSTDTQYF

V gene: TRBV27
clone size: few
J gene: TRBJ2-3
CDR3 length: 13
D gene: .
CDR3 DNA: TGTGCCAGCAAAGCTTCTAGCACAGATACGCAGTATTTT
CDR3 protein: CASKASSTDTQYF

V gene: TRBV24-1
clone size: .
J gene: TRBJ1-5
CDR3 length: 15
D gene: TRBD1
CDR3 DNA: TGTGCCACCAGTGATCCTGGACAGGGTGCTCAGCCCCAGCATTTT
CDR3 protein: CATSDPGQGAQPQHF

V gene: TRBV11-2
clone size: many
J gene: TRBJ2-2
CDR3 length: 18
D gene: TRBD1
CDR3 DNA: TGTGCCAGCAGCTTAGTACGGGGACAGGGGGCGCGAACCGGGGAGCTGTTTTTT
CDR3 protein: CASSLVRGQGARTGELFF

V gene: TRBV7-9
clone size: many
J gene: TRBJ2-1
CDR3 length: 14
D gene: .
CDR3 DNA: TGTGCCAGTAAGAGGGGTGGAAGTTACAATGAGCAGTTCTTC
CDR3 protein: CASKRGGSYNEQFF

V gene: TRBV28
clone size: many
J gene: TRBJ2-4
CDR3 length: 16
D gene: .
CDR3 DNA: TGTGCCAGCAGTCTTCCTAGAGAGGGGGCCAAAAACATTCAGTACTTC
CDR3 protein: CASSLPREGAKNIQYF

V gene: TRBV7-2
clone size: few
J gene: TRBJ2-1
CDR3 length: 20
D gene: .
CDR3 DNA: TGTGCCAGCAGCTTAGAGCGGACAGCCAGCTTCAGCGGAGCCTACAATGAGCAGTTCTTC
CDR3 protein: CASSLERTASFSGAYNEQFF

V gene: TRBV20-1
clone size: many
J gene: TRBJ2-5
CDR3 length: 11
D gene: .
CDR3 DNA: TGCAGTGCTAGACGGGACGAGACCCAGTACTTC
CDR3 protein: CSARRDETQYF

V gene: TRBV20-1
clone size: few
J gene: TRBJ1-2
CDR3 length: 12
D gene: .
CDR3 DNA: TGCAGTGCTAGCGACAGTAACTATGGCTACACCTTC
CDR3 protein: CSASDSNYGYTF